The clone carrying this T cell receptor beta chain was detected ten times or more. Its antigen is undetermined. Axillary draining lymph nodes of breast cancer patients supplied the node samples. With 3 bases clipped from V and 0 bases from J, the junction kept 11 bases outside the gene matches. The CDR3 totals 19 residues. Germline loops: CDR1 MNHEY, CDR2 SVGAGI. TCRdb reprocessed the multiplex PCR reads with MiXCR, giving one entry per CDR3 protein. The sample contains roughly 110,000 distinct CDR3 sequences, under 40% of which appear only once. These data are taken from a study of breast tumors, draining lymph nodes, adjacent tissues. General study results and limits: Most tumor T cells seemingly derive from lymph node, then expand in tumor. Data only fit, rather than demonstrated, lymph node origin of most tumor T cells.

V usage is TRBV6-5 and J usage is TRBJ2-1; the match to TRBD2 covers 10 bases. The TCR comes from a female donor with breast cancer. Some clones in this sample may be carry-over from other donors' samples. The sample was axillary lymph node tissue. The chain's CDR3 is CASSYRLAGAISSYNEQFF. The CDR3 nucleotides are TGTGCCAGCAGTTATCGGCTAGCGGGGGCCATTAGCTCCTACAATGAGCAGTTCTTC.